This TCR beta chain emerged from a study of T-cell reconstitution after alpha-beta-depleted transplantation in children. This clonotype was observed a few times. What it recognizes is unknown. Study-level findings and limits: A year post-transplant, T-cell counts and diversity derived mostly from newly produced T cells.

V dropped 2 bases and J dropped 6; count of bases not matched to a gene: 9. Looked up from germline, CDR1 is SGHTA and CDR2 is FQGNSA. The CDR3 extends over 16 amino acids. TCRbeta library construction was performed incorporating unique molecular identifiers. TCRdb re-derived calls from the PCR reads in MiXCR, one entry per CDR3 protein. The table shows about 580,000 distinct CDR3 sequences, with roughly 23% occurring only once. The gene calls are TRBV7-2 and TRBJ2-1; 8 bases line up with TRBD2. The source material was PBMCs, mostly from graft donor cells, sampled 360 days after TCRalphabeta/CD19-depleted stem cell transplant. The receptor was isolated from a boy less than two years old who had a stem cell transplant for acute myeloid leukemia, so the T cells may come from the graft donor. The CDR3 DNA follows: TGTGCCAGCAGCTTACATTTGCGGGGGGACCTCAATGAGCAGTTCTTC. Its translation is CASSLHLRGDLNEQFF.